The 2 T cell receptor beta chains listed next were all sequenced from one sample in a study of cytomegalovirus exposure and HLA in healthy donors. Researchers ran the PCR with 60 Vbeta and 13 Jbeta primers. Method: immunoSEQ multiplex PCR; TCRdb's copy keeps in-frame clones and lacks some. The sample lists some 130,000 clones, roughly three quarters occurring once. Sequences were obtained from PBMCs. These receptors all come from a man younger than 40 in good health and CMV-seronegative.

The table lists this clone with a few counts. CDR3 protein: CASGGGDNQPQHF. CDR3 DNA sequence: TGTGCCTCCGGGGGAGGGGACAATCAGCCCCAGCATTTT. The rearrangement joins TRBV10-3 to TRBJ1-5; D possibly corresponds to TRBD1 (5 bases). This CDR3 comprises 13 residues. Trimming took 11 bases from V and 3 from J, leaving 14 bases between them. The germline V gene has CDR1 ENHRY and CDR2 SYGVKD.

The chain joins TRBV13 to TRBJ2-3, with 8 bases matching TRBD1. The CDR3 is 16 amino acids. Per germline, CDR1 PRHDT and CDR2 FYEKMQ (reference sequence). J was trimmed by 1 base and V by 2 bases; bases with no gene match: 5. The CDR3 DNA is TGTGCCAGCAGCTTAAGGACAGGGCAGGGCACAGATACGCAGTATTTT. Encoded protein: CASSLRTGQGTDTQYF.